This T cell receptor (beta chain) was sequenced for a study of T cell repertoires in cytomegalovirus infection. Study-wide findings and caveats: What dominated the ex vivo response were HLA-C-restricted CMV-specific TCR beta clonotypes.

As for this clonotype: Its antigen remains unknown.

Per the germline V gene, CDR1 is SNHLY and CDR2 is FYNNEI. V lost 4 bases, J lost 9 bases, and 16 bases lay in between. The CDR3 length is 14 residues. One entry per CDR3 protein, called by TCRdb with MiXCR from the reads. The sample holds about 98,000 distinct CDR3 sequences, more than 15% seen once. The sequenced sample was PBMCs. This chain links TRBV2 with TRBJ2-4; possibly TRBD1 or TRBD2 for D (5 bases each). This receptor was obtained from a human donor in good health (CMV status not recorded). Some clones in this sample may be carry-over from other donors' samples. CDR3 coding DNA: TGTGCCAGCAGTGGTGGTGGGGGAGCGACCATTCAGTACTTC. Translating it yields CASSGGGGATIQYF. Combining the CDR3 with reference TRBV2 and TRBJ2-4 gives the whole variable domain EPEVTQTPSHQVTQMGQEVILRCVPISNHLYFYWYRQILGQKVEFLVSFYNNEISEKSEIFDDQFSVERPDGSNFTLKIRSTKLEDSAMYFCASSGGGGATIQYFGAGTRLSVL.